This entry features one T cell receptor (beta chain) sequence. No cognate antigen has been identified for it. No base qualities exist here, and no much larger clone lies one base off it. The cohort included 25 to 30 patients with locally advanced or metastatic urothelial carcinoma who were treated at Memorial Sloan Kettering on a trial protocol. Peripheral blood mononuclear cells were collected pretreatment and during treatment, with between 1 and 8 total time points per patient. The Qiagen DNeasy Blood extraction kit was used to purify genomic DNA from total PBMCs and tumor samples. Collected pretreatment and during treatment, PBMCs were isolated and stored as previously described. The data originate from a study of PD-L1 blockade in urothelial cancer (dated 2017 in TCRdb). For the study in its entirety: Every patient began therapy in about 2014 and was given atezolizumab 1,200 mg intravenously every 3 weeks. About 90% of the 29 patients were identified as males with urothelial cancer of bladder origin, and a prior smoking history was reported by 18 of 29 patients. Pretreatment blood TCR-seq was available for around 29 patients, at least one posttreatment blood collection was obtained for some 25 patients, and tumor TCR-seq was available for some 25 patients. Durable clinical benefit was defined as progression-free survival longer than 6 months, and TCR features were also tested against progression-free and overall survival. TCR sequencing covered pretreatment tumor samples and matched, serially collected peripheral blood taken before and after atezolizumab treatment. Blood samples gave a median of 141,255 T cells and 77,000 or so unique TCRs, with a median clonality of around 0.08. Patients had an ECOG performance status of 0 or 1 and had received between 0 and 3 prior chemotherapy regimens. Durable clinical benefit was achieved by nine patients and was not achieved by 20 patients. Blood samples were analyzed 3 weeks after the start of treatment (second dose) and 6 weeks after the start of treatment. An exploratory multi-omic analysis was conducted of the somatic, immune and clinical correlates of response to PD-L1 blockade with atezolizumab in urothelial cancer. In the same patients, whole exome sequencing and RNA sequencing of pretreatment tumors were performed in addition to TCR sequencing.

The CDR1 and CDR2 encoded by the germline V gene are SGHRS and YFSETQ. Inclusive of the bounding cysteine and phenylalanine, the CDR3 is 16 residues long. Only the CDR3 DNA is retained, 48 bases long and in frame from the first base. Relative to germline, V is missing 0 bases and J is missing 5 bases, with 7 bases of the junction outside any gene match. General study outcomes and caveats: Small sample size (n of about 30) and many exploratory analyses mean the results are intended to be hypothesis-generating. Patients with durable benefit showed greater expansion of tumor-associated TCR clones in peripheral blood 3 weeks after starting treatment (n ≈ 21, p = 0.022). A pretreatment peripheral blood TCR clonality below the median was linked to improved progression-free and overall survival.

Synthetic TCR analog templates were spiked into each PCR so that absolute template abundance could be estimated from read counts. Using the immunoSEQ assay, TCRbeta CDR3 regions were amplified from genomic DNA with bias-controlled V and J gene primers. Sequencing of rearranged TCRbeta segments was done at approximately 20X coverage. Concerning the study's data processing: Clustering was used to correct sequencing errors, and CDR3s were annotated against IMGT to assign V, D and J genes. Downstream analyses used only productive TCRbeta rearrangements and left out out-of-frame or stop-codon sequences. To compute clonality, Shannon entropy was normalized by the log of the number of unique productive sequences and then subtracted from one. Clones differing between time points or between blood and tumor were identified by Fisher's exact test with Benjamini-Hochberg correction at adjusted p below 0.01. In TCRdb, the immuneACCESS table is reduced to in-frame sequences with V and J assigned. These tables do not hold every clone; where another copy was compared, an unresolved V gene accounts for under half, and the others remain unexplained. V and J calls and clone size are copied from that table; D and trimming were computed from the DNA. This sample comprises some 28,000 clones, around 86% of them detected only once. About 1.9% of the sample rests with the top ten.

The receptor comes from a man aged 50-60 years with urothelial cancer. The rearranged chain carries TRBV5-1 and TRBJ2-5; 10 bases in between match TRBD1. The sequencing used PBMCs, collected around atezolizumab (anti-PD-L1) treatment. For the CDR3, the sequence is CASSLGTTGGAETQYF. The sequenced DNA is TGCGCCAGCAGCTTGGGTACGACAGGGGGCGCGGAGACCCAGTACTTC. Reference TRBV5-1 and TRBJ2-5 proteins supply the regions before and after the CDR3; the full variable domain is: KAGVTQTPRYLIKTRGQQVTLSCSPISGHRSVSWYQQTPGQGLQFLFEYFSETQRNKGNFPGRFSGRQFSNSRSEMNVSTLELGDSALYLCASSLGTTGGAETQYFGPGTRLLVL.